The 24 T cell receptor beta chains listed next were all sequenced from one sample in a study of blood T cells in healthy people across ages. A second PCR, run for about 7 to 11 cycles, used a sample-barcoded 5' primer plus a J-beta primer mix. From the 5' RACE reads, TCRdb called clonotypes with MiXCR, one entry per CDR3 protein. The profile shows 730,000 or so distinct CDR3 sequences, about 43% of them singletons. The sample consisted of blood. Receptors were obtained from a man aged 80 or over in good health.

This sequence joins TRBV3-1 and TRBJ2-3, with 8 positions matching TRBD2. The CDR3 sequence is 16 residues long. V was pared by 2 bases and J by 4 bases, with 8 bases of the junction left unmatched. Germline V lookup: CDR1 LGHDT, CDR2 YNNKEL (reference sequence). DNA for the CDR3: TGTGCCAGCAGCCAACCTCGGGGGGGCCTCGCAGATACGCAGTATTTT. It encodes CASSQPRGGLADTQYF.

The chain has TRBV29-1 and TRBJ2-1; 10 bases are shared with TRBD1. V shed 0 bases, J shed 7 bases, and the junction held 6 bases outside the gene matches. CDR1 is SQVTM and CDR2 is ANQGSEA in the germline V gene. This CDR3 contains 15 residues. The CDR3 is CSVEERQGARNEQFF. CDR3 sequence (DNA): TGCAGCGTTGAAGAGCGACAGGGGGCGCGAAATGAGCAGTTCTTC.

This clonotype was seen a few times. The chain carries TRBV25-1 and TRBJ2-1, with D perhaps matching TRBD1 or TRBD2 (5 bases each). The germline V gene encodes CDR1 MGHDK and CDR2 SYGVNS. The CDR3 totals 19 residues. With 2 bases removed from V and 6 bases from J, the gap between germline ends came to 26 bases. CDR3 DNA sequence: TGTGCCAGCAGTGAAGGCGGGCTCGTTTGGGGCAGCTCTAGCAATGAGCAGTTCTTC. Residues: CASSEGGLVWGSSSNEQFF.

This clonotype was detected ten times or more. The chain couples TRBV5-6 to TRBJ2-5; TRBD2 matches at 7 bases. Trimming cost V 1 base and J 0 bases; bases outside gene matches: 9. CDR1 and CDR2 (germline): SGHDT, YYEEEE. The CDR3 sequence is 17 residues long. The CDR3 here is CASSLPRGLPDQETQYF. For the CDR3, the DNA is TGTGCCAGCAGCTTGCCCCGGGGACTACCCGACCAAGAGACCCAGTACTTC.

This clonotype was observed a handful of times. Here the CDR3 DNA reads TGCAGTGCTACGCCGGGACTACTAACAGATACGCAGTATTTT. This gives the protein CSATPGLLTDTQYF. This sequence joins TRBV20-1 and TRBJ2-3, with 7 bases matching TRBD2. Germline V lookup: CDR1 DFQATT, CDR2 SNEGSKA (reference sequence). The trim removed 4 bases at V and 3 bases at J, leaving 7 bases unmatched. This CDR3 comprises 14 residues.

This clonotype came up many times. The rearrangement joins TRBV29-1 to TRBJ2-1, with 8 bases that match TRBD2. The CDR3 totals 13 residues. V lost 5 bases and J lost 0; bases outside the gene matches: 0. The germline CDR1 and CDR2 sequences are SQVTM and ANQGSEA. Written as DNA, the CDR3 is TGCAGCGTTCGGGAGGGCTCCTACAATGAGCAGTTCTTC. Translating it yields CSVREGSYNEQFF.

Worth noting for this clonotype: The junction departs from germline at one end; a sequencing error may be responsible. The chain carries TRBV2 and TRBJ2-3; D is unclear. The CDR3 spans 15 residues. The germline V gene encodes CDR1 SNHLY and CDR2 FYNNEI. The CDR3 DNA sequence: TGTGCCAGCAGTGACTCGGCAGGAGCGAGAGATACGCGGTATTTT. It yields the protein CASSDSAGARDTRYF.

Worth noting for this clonotype: A much larger clone differs from this one at a single base, so this may be a read error. The chain joins TRBV6-2 or TRBV6-3 to TRBJ2-1; D is ambiguous. The last part of the DNA fits TRBJ2-7 better; the J call may be wrong. Germline loops: CDR1 MNHEY, CDR2 SVGEGT. The CDR3 sequence is 13 residues long. In nucleotides, the CDR3 is TGTGCCAGCAGAAAGCATTTCTACAATGAGCAGTACTTC. Amino acid sequence: CASRKHFYNEQYF.

The rearrangement joins TRBV7-2 to TRBJ2-7; D is ambiguous. The CDR3 sequence is 16 residues long. V lost 4 bases and J lost 1, with 17 bases in between. Germline V gene lookup returns CDR1 SGHTA and CDR2 FQGNSA. In DNA, the CDR3 is TGTGCCAGCAGCTGGGGTCCAGTTCCTCCGTCCTACGAGCAGTACTTC. It is translated as CASSWGPVPPSYEQYF.

This chain links TRBV7-9 with TRBJ2-4; the D is unclear. The CDR3 is 16 amino acids. V was pared by 5 bases and J by 3 bases, with 17 bases between. Germline V CDR1 and CDR2: SEHNR, FQNEAQ (reference sequence). CDR3 loop: CASSTLGVGGKNIQYF. The CDR3 DNA reads as TGTGCCAGCAGCACCCTTGGGGTTGGTGGCAAAAACATTCAGTACTTC.

V and J are TRBV7-2 and TRBJ2-2; no clear D gene. V shed 1 base and J shed 3 bases, with 15 bases lying between them. Germline CDR1 is SGHTA and CDR2 is FQGNSA. This CDR3 comprises 17 residues. Written as DNA, the CDR3 is TGTGCCAGCAGCTTAGGCCCCCCATTTGATCACACCGGGGAGCTGTTTTTT. Amino acids: CASSLGPPFDHTGELFF. Complete variable domain (other parts from reference TRBV7-2 and TRBJ2-2): GAGVSQSPSNKVTEKGKDVELRCDPISGHTALYWYRQSLGQGLEFLIYFQGNSAPDKSGLPSDRFSAERTGGSVSTLTIQRTQQEDSAVYLCASSLGPPFDHTGELFFGEGSRLTVL.

The chain has TRBV4-3 and TRBJ2-3, with D perhaps matching TRBD1 (5 bases). Deletions cut 6 bases from V and 2 bases from J, with 18 bases between. CDR3 length: 16 residues. CDR1 is LGHNA and CDR2 is YSLEER in the germline V gene. The CDR3 DNA sequence: TGCGCCAGCAGAAAAGGGTTTGGGGCCCTCACAGATACGCAGTATTTT. The encoded protein is CASRKGFGALTDTQYF.

This clonotype was picked up many times. This rearrangement joins TRBV4-2 to TRBJ2-7, with D possibly TRBD1 on 6 matching bases. V lost 4 bases and J lost 2, with 9 bases in between. Germline V CDR1 and CDR2: LGHNA, YNFKEQ. This CDR3 comprises 13 residues. CDR3 amino acids: CASSRQETYEQYF. The CDR3 DNA reads as TGTGCCAGCAGCCGACAGGAAACCTACGAGCAGTACTTC.

A word on this clonotype: A much larger clone differs from this one at a single base, so this may be a read error. The V gene is TRBV10-2, the J gene TRBJ2-1; D remains unclear. This CDR3 spans 15 amino acids. CDR1 and CDR2 (germline): WSHSY, SAAADI. The CDR3 DNA sequence: TGCGCCAGCAGCATTCAGGTGGGCCTCTACAAGGAGCAGTTCTTC. This gives the protein CASSIQVGLYKEQFF.

V and J are TRBV4-3 and TRBJ1-6; TRBD1 aligns across 7 bases. Germline V gives CDR1 LGHNA, CDR2 YSLEER. V trimming: 2 bases; J trimming: 6 bases; junction bases outside the gene matches: 7. There are 16 residues in the CDR3. The CDR3 here is CASSQTGPGGNSPLHF. The CDR3, as DNA: TGCGCCAGCAGCCAAACAGGGCCAGGGGGTAATTCACCCCTCCACTTT.

The chain combines TRBV7-2 with TRBJ2-7; weak D call: TRBD2 (5 bases). With 3 bases removed from V and 4 bases from J, the gap between germline ends came to 16 bases. CDR3 size: 15 residues. Germline V gene lookup returns CDR1 SGHTA and CDR2 FQGNSA. The DNA for the CDR3 is TGTGCCAGCAGCTTTCAGGCGGGTACCTTTTACGAGCAGTACTTC. It is translated as CASSFQAGTFYEQYF.

Regarding this clonotype: The germline gene is not matched at one end of the junction; a read error may be the cause. V gene TRBV29-1 combines with J gene TRBJ1-2, with 8 bases fitting TRBD1. This CDR3 is 13 amino acids long. Germline V gene data show CDR1 as SQVTM and CDR2 as ANQGSEA. The CDR3: CSVDDRGDYGHTF. CDR3 DNA sequence: TGCAGCGTTGATGACAGGGGTGACTATGGCCACACCTTC.

This clonotype turned up a few times. The chain couples TRBV20-1 to TRBJ2-1, with a possible D match to TRBD2 (5 bases). Per germline, CDR1 DFQATT and CDR2 SNEGSKA (reference sequence). The CDR3 extends over 14 amino acids. V shed 6 bases and J shed 5 bases, with 17 bases lying between them. CDR3 residues: CSARIRGWDNEQFF. In nucleotides, the CDR3 is TGCAGTGCGAGAATACGGGGTTGGGACAATGAGCAGTTCTTC.

The chain has TRBV20-1 and TRBJ1-1, with TRBD1 matching 9 bases. V gave up 6 bases and J gave up 6 bases; unmatched junction bases: 11. CDR1 is DFQATT, CDR2 SNEGSKA, per germline (reference sequence). The CDR3 runs 14 residues. The CDR3 protein is CSALLTGGFSEAFF. As DNA, the CDR3 is TGCAGTGCCCTCCTAACAGGGGGCTTTTCTGAAGCTTTCTTT.

This clonotype was seen ten or more times. The V gene is TRBV30, the J gene TRBJ1-2; 7 nucleotides line up with TRBD1. With 0 bases clipped from V and 9 bases from J, the junction kept 7 bases outside the gene matches. The CDR3 runs to 13 residues. Germline CDR1 reads GTSNPN; CDR2 reads SVGIG (reference sequence). In nucleotides, the CDR3 is TGTGCCTGGAGTGTACTCACAGGGGCGAGCTACACCTTC. Translating it yields CAWSVLTGASYTF.

This clonotype was detected ten times or more. This rearrangement joins TRBV4-3 to TRBJ2-3; D is ambiguous. The CDR3 consists of 13 residues. V gave up 0 bases and J gave up 3 bases, with 4 bases separating them. Germline loops: CDR1 LGHNA, CDR2 YSLEER. CDR3 protein: CASSQERTDTQYF. CDR3 sequence (DNA): TGCGCCAGCAGCCAAGAGCGGACAGATACGCAGTATTTT.

This sequence joins TRBV29-1 and TRBJ2-3, with D possibly TRBD2 on 5 matching bases. The ends were cut back, 7 bases at V and 1 base at J, with 9 bases in the middle. This CDR3 spans 12 amino acids. Germline V gene data show CDR1 as SQVTM and CDR2 as ANQGSEA. CDR3 coding DNA: TGCAGCGGAACGGAGGGCACAGATACGCAGTATTTT. It codes for CSGTEGTDTQYF.

This clonotype was counted a few times. The chain uses TRBV28 and TRBJ2-7; a possible D gene is TRBD2 (6 bases). Trimming pared 5 bases from V and 6 bases from J, leaving 11 bases between. Germline CDR1 and CDR2: MDHEN and SYDVKM. This CDR3 comprises 12 residues. CDR3 region: CASSIGLPEQYF. CDR3 DNA sequence: TGTGCCAGCAGTATCGGACTACCCGAGCAGTACTTC.

This clonotype was detected only once. The chain employs TRBV15 and TRBJ1-4; a weak D match, TRBD1 (5 bases). Trimming removed 2 bases from V and 7 bases from J, with 17 bases in between. This CDR3 contains 16 residues. Germline V gene sequence: CDR1 LNHNV, CDR2 YYDKDF (reference sequence). This chain's CDR3 is CATSRSWGGTGEKLFF. The DNA of the CDR3 is TGTGCCACCAGCAGATCCTGGGGGGGGACTGGTGAAAAACTGTTTTTT.